This TCR beta chain comes out of a study of CD8+CD57+ T cells in acquired aplastic anemia (dated by TCRdb to 2017 to 2018). Regarding the complete study: A mean of approximately 3 ug of DNA, ranging from roughly 0.2 to 27.4 ug, was extracted from sorted CD4+ and CD8+ cells. A CD8+CD57+ expansion meant a frequency higher than the mean frequency seen in healthy subjects. Summary of the overall study and its limitations: No significant difference in CD8+ Simpson's diversity was found between patients and healthy controls (P=0.060). Fewer than 35 CD8+ CDR3 sequences were found to be shared between patients and controls, but these sequences appeared to be highly expressed in patients and within the immunodominant clones of the patients.

Spanning cysteine to phenylalanine, the CDR3 consists of 14 amino acids. Of all the DNA, just the CDR3 is kept, 42 bases in frame from base 1. CDR1 and CDR2 (SGHDT, YYEEEE) derive from the germline V gene. Trimming costs V 1 base and J 2 bases, and their ends lie 8 bases apart. Profiling of TCR beta VDJ combinations and CDR3 sequences used genomic DNA as the template. An Illumina HiSeq 2000 was the platform used for TCR repertoire sequencing. From the authors' description of their analysis: Repertoire assessment relied on Simpson's diversity index, CDR3 size and DJ length profiles, and TRBV/TRBJ rearrangement plots. The most abundant DNA sequence in the deep sequencing data was taken as the immunodominant clone. CDR3 amino acid sequences were checked for sharing between subjects and were compared against published repertoires and the VDJdb database. TCRdb handled the public reads itself, with Q25 trimming in fastp and clone calling in MiXCR, and kept productive beta chains. CDR3 protein duplicates are merged, each entry listing the most common genes and DNA. TCRdb, not the original authors, processed these V and J calls. This sample has approximately 470,000 distinct CDR3 sequences in its table, and roughly 34% of those were observed once. The ten most abundant clones make up roughly 0.8% of the sample.

Patients chosen for sequencing had shown expansion of CD8+CD57+ cells by flow cytometry. Every patient had a diagnosis of severe acquired aplastic anemia based on International Study of Aplastic Anemia and Agranulocytosis and Camitta criteria. Patients had received no therapy at the time of blood sampling. In the study, sorted CD4+ and CD8+ blood T cells from patients with severe aplastic anemia and from healthy subjects underwent deep sequencing of TCR repertoires. In the USA, patient enrollment took place under clinicaltrials.gov protocols 00001620, 01623167, 00001397, 00071045, 00081523 and 00961064. Ficoll-Paque density gradient centrifugation was used to isolate peripheral blood mononuclear cells. Before DNA extraction, CD4+ and CD8+ T cells were sorted with FACS or magnetic beads. This clonotype has at least ten counts. This clone's antigen is unknown. Qualities for individual bases were not recorded, and no much larger clone is one base off.

The clonotype originates from a human donor with aplastic anemia. Sequencing was carried out using sorted CD4+, CD8+, or CD8+CD57+ T cells (not recorded which) from PBMCs. This chain joins TRBV5-6 to TRBJ2-3, with no D gene named confidently. At the DNA level, the sequence is TGTGCCAGCAGCTTGTACACTAACACAGATACGCAGTATTTT. Its protein reads: CASSLYTNTDTQYF.